This record looks at one T cell receptor (beta chain) sequence and its context. This entry is derived from a study of T cells in Graves' hyperthyroidism and ophthalmopathy. RNA transcripts were the template for amplifying TCR beta CDR3 regions. The TCR CDR3 was amplified in a first-round RT-PCR using the HTBI primer set. Each CDR3 protein is one row after TCRdb ran MiXCR on the multiplex PCR reads. The table includes approximately 700,000 distinct CDR3 sequences, about 45% detected once. The CDR3 has 14 amino acids. With 4 bases removed from V and 4 bases from J, the gap between germline ends came to 14 bases. Germline assignment: CDR1 SGHRS and CDR2 YFSETQ.

The specimen sequenced was peripheral blood or thyroid tissue (not recorded which). This receptor was identified in an adult man with Graves' disease, either hyperthyroidism or ophthalmopathy (not recorded which). The genes are TRBV5-1 and TRBJ1-1, with no clear D. DNA of the CDR3: TGCGCCAGCAGCCGGGAGGGCATGGTCACTGAAGCTTTCTTT. As protein: CASSREGMVTEAFF.